These 7 T cell receptor beta chains originate from one sample sequenced in a study of T cell changes during pregnancy in multiple sclerosis. Only in-frame clones appear in the TCRdb table, and some are missing; sequencing was by immunoSEQ multiplex PCR. The sample carries tens of thousands of clones, 90% recorded once. The material was peripheral blood, obtained in the first trimester of pregnancy. The receptors stem from a female donor in good health, enrolled as a control in a pregnancy study.

This CDR3 is CASSYGETYGTQYF. The CDR3 bases are TGTGCCAGCAGTTACGGCGAGACTTATGGGACCCAGTACTTC. The V gene is TRBV6-5, the J gene TRBJ2-5; D ambiguous. The CDR3 loop spans 14 amino acids. Trimming pared 2 bases from V and 7 bases from J, leaving 14 bases between. CDR1 and CDR2 from the germline V gene are MNHEY and SVGAGI.

The chain uses TRBV6-5 and TRBJ2-7; 10 nucleotides align to TRBD2. Trimming removed 6 bases from V and 3 bases from J; junction bases left unmatched: 5. Germline-derived CDR1 and CDR2 are MNHEY and SVGAGI. This CDR3 has 14 amino acids. The CDR3 DNA is TGTGCCAGCAGCAAACTAGCGGGGTTCTACGAGCAGTACTTC. This translates into CASSKLAGFYEQYF.

V is TRBV29-1 and J is TRBJ1-4; 7 nucleotides align to TRBD1. In germline, CDR1 is SQVTM, CDR2 ANQGSEA. With V trimmed by 7 bases and J by 5 bases, 7 bases remained unmatched. CDR3 size: 13 residues. The CDR3 coding sequence is TGCAGCGGGACGACAGGGTGGAATGAAAAACTGTTTTTT. It specifies CSGTTGWNEKLFF.

The chain employs TRBV25-1 and TRBJ1-2; TRBD1 aligns across 8 bases. The junction had 3 bases not matched to a gene; V was cut back by 6 bases and J by 0 bases. Germline V CDR1 and CDR2: MGHDK, SYGVNS. CDR3 length: 14 amino acids. CDR3 nucleotides: TGTGCCAGCAGCCCAGGGGGCTCTAACTATGGCTACACCTTC. Its protein is CASSPGGSNYGYTF.

J is TRBJ2-7 and V is TRBV4-1, with D unclear. Germline loops: CDR1 MGHRA, CDR2 YSYEKL. V was shortened by 0 bases and J by 0 bases, with 6 bases between the two germline ends. The CDR3 consists of 14 residues. The DNA of the CDR3 is TGCGCCAGCAGCCAAGATTGGAGCTCCTACGAGCAGTACTTC. This gives the protein CASSQDWSSYEQYF.

In this sample, this clone turned up a few times. The V gene is TRBV5-1, the J gene TRBJ1-5; D might be TRBD1 (5 bases). Germline V gene lookup returns CDR1 SGHRS and CDR2 YFSETQ. The germline V and J ends were trimmed by 4 bases and 7 bases, with 18 bases remaining between them. The CDR3 sequence is 15 residues long. CDR3 region: CASSPVAGPGQPQHF. DNA for the CDR3: TGCGCCAGCAGCCCGGTGGCGGGACCGGGACAGCCCCAGCATTTT.

The chain recombines TRBV27 with TRBJ2-3; D might be TRBD1 (6 bases). Germline assignment: CDR1 MNHEY and CDR2 SMNVEV (reference sequence). The CDR3 contains 16 residues. With 7 bases removed from V and 2 bases from J, the gap between germline ends came to 19 bases. The CDR3 reads CASTCDRLFITDTQYF. The CDR3 region has the DNA TGTGCCAGCACCTGCGACAGGTTGTTTATCACAGATACGCAGTATTTT.